Detailed here is one T cell receptor (beta chain). The data originate from a study of cytomegalovirus exposure and HLA in healthy donors. 60 Vbeta and 13 Jbeta primers were used in PCR. The table came from immunoSEQ multiplex PCR; TCRdb's copy has only in-frame clones and leaves some out. The profile shows about 120,000 clones, around 80% of them singletons. V was shortened by 2 bases and J by 8 bases, with 16 bases between the two germline ends. This CDR3 has 15 amino acids. Germline lookup yields CDR1 SGHTA and CDR2 FQGNSA. The receptor's source is a man between 45 and 60 years old in good health and CMV-seronegative. Sample: PBMCs. The rearrangement uses TRBV7-2 and TRBJ2-4; D might be TRBD2 (5 bases). The CDR3 here is CASSLTEDTQHIQYF. For the CDR3, the DNA is TGTGCCAGCAGCTTAACGGAGGATACCCAGCACATTCAGTACTTC.